Shown below are 2 T cell receptor beta chains from a single sample sequenced in a study of beta chain features in type 1 diabetes. Sequenced material consisted of expressed TCRB transcripts (all of the isolated RNA was reverse transcribed). Generated by immunoSEQ multiplex PCR, the TCRdb table keeps only in-frame clones and is missing some. Of 300,000 to 350,000 clones listed, roughly 21% are singletons. Sequenced sample: naive CD4+ T cells from blood. The receptors here all came from a young woman in good health.

This chain links TRBV27 with TRBJ1-6; 10 bases agree with TRBD1. J gave up 8 bases and V 5 bases, and 12 bases lay outside the gene matches. CDR1 is MNHEY, CDR2 SMNVEV, per germline (reference sequence). This CDR3 contains 17 residues. The CDR3 loop reads CASSARTGTGEDSPLHF. The CDR3 DNA follows: TGTGCCAGCAGTGCCCGAACCGGGACAGGGGAAGATTCACCCCTCCACTTT.

The chain links TRBV7-2 to TRBJ1-3; D is unclear. This CDR3 comprises 13 residues. Germline values: CDR1 SGHTA, CDR2 FQGNSA. Between the trimmed V and J ends, which lost 4 bases and 0 bases, there was a span of 4 bases. The chain's CDR3 is CASSSFSGNTIYF. The CDR3, as DNA: TGTGCCAGCAGCTCCTTCTCTGGAAACACCATATATTTT.